These 12 T cell receptor beta chains originate from one sample sequenced in a study of OX40 agonist ivuxolimab in advanced cancers. Method: immunoSEQ multiplex PCR; TCRdb's copy keeps in-frame clones and lacks some. The sample shows about 12,000 clones, roughly three quarters of them seen only once. The sequencing used CD4+ or CD8+ T cells sorted from blood, collected in a trial of the OX40 agonist ivuxolimab. The receptors stem from an adult with an advanced solid tumor such as melanoma, head and neck, liver or kidney cancer.

The rearrangement uses TRBV9 and TRBJ1-5, with unresolved D. Trimming stripped 3 bases from V and 0 bases from J, with 7 bases between. The CDR3 runs to 14 residues. Germline V CDR1 and CDR2: SGDLS, YYNGEE. The CDR3 loop reads CASSEGFSNQPQHF. DNA for the CDR3: TGTGCCAGCAGCGAAGGGTTTAGCAATCAGCCCCAGCATTTT.

V usage is TRBV7-9 and J usage is TRBJ2-7; D is perhaps TRBD1 (6 bases). This CDR3 is 14 amino acids long. Trimming took off 8 bases at V and 0 bases at J, with 14 bases between the two ends. The V gene's germline CDR1 is SEHNR and CDR2 FQNEAQ (reference sequence). The CDR3 region is CASANRDTSYEQYF. CDR3 sequence (DNA): TGTGCCAGCGCTAACCGGGACACCTCCTACGAGCAGTACTTC.

The CDR3 is CASSRLADYNSPLHF. In DNA, the CDR3 is TGCGCCAGCAGCCGGTTGGCAGATTATAATTCACCCCTCCACTTT. This chain uses TRBV4-1 with TRBJ1-6; D remains ambiguous. Germline lookup yields CDR1 MGHRA and CDR2 YSYEKL. V was trimmed by 4 bases and J by 4 bases, leaving 11 bases between them. The CDR3 totals 15 residues.

In this sample, this clone turned up a few times. The gene calls are TRBV6-5 and TRBJ2-3, with TRBD1 matching 7 bases. The V segment lost 5 bases and the J segment 2 bases; nucleotides outside the gene matches: 4. Germline CDR1 reads MNHEY; CDR2 reads SVGAGI. This CDR3 is built from 14 residues. The CDR3 here is CASSRQGYTDTQYF. DNA of the CDR3: TGTGCCAGCAGTCGACAGGGCTACACAGATACGCAGTATTTT.

This chain links TRBV9 with TRBJ2-2; D might be TRBD2 (6 bases). Trimming removed 4 bases from V and 6 bases from J, with 19 bases in between. In germline, CDR1 is SGDLS, CDR2 YYNGEE. The CDR3 sequence is 16 residues long. CDR3 coding DNA: TGTGCCAGCAGCCCTCACAGTGGAGTAGCGGCCGGGGAGCTGTTTTTT. Protein product: CASSPHSGVAAGELFF.

V usage is TRBV29-1 and J usage is TRBJ2-7; 9 bases are shared with TRBD2. From germline, CDR1 is SQVTM and CDR2 ANQGSEA. V trimming: 5 bases; J trimming: 2 bases; junction bases outside the gene matches: 10. This CDR3 is built from 15 residues. DNA of the CDR3: TGCAGCGTTTACCCGACTAGCGGTACCCCCTACGAGCAGTACTTC. Translating gives CSVYPTSGTPYEQYF.

This clone was counted only a few times. The chain is built from TRBV29-1 and TRBJ1-5, with unresolved D. The CDR3 length is 14 residues. The V and J ends lost 3 bases and 0 bases respectively, with 9 bases between them. Germline CDR1 SQVTM, CDR2 ANQGSEA. The CDR3 DNA reads TGCAGCGTTGAGGAGGGTGTTAGCAATCAGCCCCAGCATTTT. This sequence encodes CSVEEGVSNQPQHF.

The rearrangement joins TRBV10-1 to TRBJ2-5, with D perhaps matching TRBD1 or TRBD2 (5 bases each). Germline CDR1 and CDR2: WNHNN and SYGVQD (reference sequence). Trimming removed 0 bases at V and 4 bases at J, with 12 bases between. The CDR3 runs 15 residues. The CDR3 DNA reads TGCGCCAGCAGTGAGTCGGGGGACGGCTTAGAGACCCAGTACTTC. Translating it yields CASSESGDGLETQYF.

There are a few counts of this clone. V is TRBV4-1 and J is TRBJ1-2; 7 bases match TRBD1. Germline CDR1 MGHRA, CDR2 YSYEKL. Losses at the gene ends were 1 base for V and 6 bases for J; bases not matched to a gene: 8. The CDR3 length is 15 residues. The CDR3 DNA reads TGCGCCAGCAGCCAAGCCCGGACAGGATTGGATGGCTACACCTTC. Its protein product is CASSQARTGLDGYTF.

J is TRBJ1-2 and V is TRBV10-3; a weak D match, TRBD1 (6 bases). Between the trimmed V and J ends, which lost 10 bases and 4 bases, there was a span of 28 bases. The CDR3 has 17 amino acids. Germline loops: CDR1 ENHRY, CDR2 SYGVKD. The CDR3 loop reads CATRPLGGRGIIYGYTF. In DNA form, the CDR3 reads TGTGCCACACGCCCTCTGGGCGGCAGGGGTATTATCTATGGCTACACCTTC.

CDR3 sequence: CASSTNPRDYPNNEQFF. DNA for the CDR3: TGTGCCAGTAGTACTAACCCACGGGACTACCCGAACAATGAGCAGTTCTTC. This chain joins TRBV19 and TRBJ2-1; 7 nucleotides line up with TRBD2. Germline V CDR1 and CDR2: LNHDA, SQIVND (reference sequence). V was clipped by 4 bases and J by 5 bases; unmatched bases: 14. The CDR3 runs to 17 residues.

This chain connects TRBV7-2 to TRBJ2-5, with 9 bases identical to TRBD2. Germline V gene lookup returns CDR1 SGHTA and CDR2 FQGNSA. V lost 5 bases to trimming and J lost 3 bases; unmatched junction nucleotides: 13. This CDR3 has 17 amino acids. CDR3 bases: TGTGCCAGCAGCCCGGGGTTAGCGGGAGCGGTAAAAGAGACCCAGTACTTC. Its protein product is CASSPGLAGAVKETQYF.